The rows below give T cell receptor beta chains drawn from one sample of a study of cytomegalovirus exposure and HLA in healthy donors. Measured with immunoSEQ multiplex PCR; TCRdb has only the in-frame clones, and not every one. The table has approximately 81,000 clones, approximately 93% seen once. Sequencing was performed on PBMCs. These receptors all come from a man younger than 30 in good health and CMV-seronegative. Both conserved end residues are part of each CDR3.

j_gene: TRBJ1-2
v_gene: TRBV28
CDR3aa: CASSLQVAGADGYTF

j_gene: TRBJ2-6
v_gene: TRBV2
CDR3aa: CASALGRLSGANVLTF

j_gene: TRBJ1-1
v_gene: TRBV11-3
CDR3aa: CASSLVGGNTEAFF

j_gene: TRBJ1-6
v_gene: TRBV5-1
CDR3aa: CASSLVEASPLHF

j_gene: TRBJ1-4
v_gene: TRBV5-6
CDR3aa: CASSFRTVANEKLFF

j_gene: TRBJ2-4
v_gene: TRBV4-1
CDR3aa: CASSQGGGSIAFKNIQYF

j_gene: TRBJ1-3
v_gene: TRBV6-5
CDR3aa: CASTITAQGRNTIYF

j_gene: TRBJ1-3
v_gene: TRBV5-4
CDR3aa: CASRQGRGNTIYF

j_gene: TRBJ1-2
v_gene: TRBV11-2
CDR3aa: CASSFGRDSYGYTF

j_gene: TRBJ2-7
v_gene: TRBV14
CDR3aa: CASSQTGTVYEQYF

j_gene: TRBJ2-7
v_gene: TRBV19
CDR3aa: CASSSGLAGSYEQYF

j_gene: TRBJ2-5
v_gene: TRBV5-1
CDR3aa: CASSPQQGGGETQYF

j_gene: TRBJ1-2
v_gene: TRBV19
CDR3aa: CASISPAGAQYYGYTF

j_gene: TRBJ1-1
v_gene: TRBV7-3
CDR3aa: CASSPTRDSMNTEAFF

j_gene: TRBJ1-4
v_gene: TRBV5-1
CDR3aa: CASSPGVDIGEKLFF

j_gene: TRBJ2-7
v_gene: TRBV7-2
CDR3aa: CASSLVGTGSGEQYF

j_gene: TRBJ1-2
v_gene: TRBV6-1
CDR3aa: CASSEADPSRDRVYGYTF

j_gene: TRBJ1-2
v_gene: TRBV28
CDR3aa: CASRRPGQGYGYTF

j_gene: TRBJ1-5
v_gene: TRBV27
CDR3aa: CASSQTGGYQPQHF

j_gene: TRBJ2-5
v_gene: TRBV27
CDR3aa: CASSSFRGDQETQYF

j_gene: TRBJ1-3
v_gene: TRBV7-2
CDR3aa: CASSLSSGAGNTIYF

j_gene: TRBJ2-7
v_gene: TRBV4-1
CDR3aa: CASSLLATTYEQYF

j_gene: TRBJ2-3
v_gene: TRBV9
CDR3aa: CASSASLAGDTQYF

j_gene: TRBJ2-7
v_gene: TRBV11-1
CDR3aa: CASSSGSGAYEQYF

j_gene: TRBJ2-3
v_gene: TRBV6-5
CDR3aa: CASSPRTTTDTQYF

j_gene: TRBJ2-7
v_gene: TRBV18
CDR3aa: CASSPQGTSGSYEQYF

j_gene: TRBJ2-1
v_gene: TRBV27
CDR3aa: CASSSRGGRKINEQFF

j_gene: TRBJ1-2
v_gene: TRBV6-1
CDR3aa: CASSPTGGGNYGYTF

j_gene: TRBJ2-7
v_gene: TRBV11-3
CDR3aa: CASKTRDTYEQYF

j_gene: TRBJ1-6
v_gene: TRBV5-5
CDR3aa: CASSIPTGNSSPLHF

j_gene: TRBJ1-5
v_gene: TRBV15
CDR3aa: CATSRDGGPNQPQHF

j_gene: TRBJ1-1
v_gene: TRBV6-5
CDR3aa: CASSYARSLNTEAFF

j_gene: TRBJ2-1
v_gene: TRBV5-1
CDR3aa: CASSRVGGGIYNEQFF

j_gene: TRBJ2-7
v_gene: TRBV7-8
CDR3aa: CASSFRGNYEQYF

j_gene: TRBJ1-2
v_gene: TRBV6-5
CDR3aa: CASSTRGIDYTF

j_gene: TRBJ1-5
v_gene: TRBV19
CDR3aa: CASSMRRSYSNQPQHF

j_gene: TRBJ2-2
v_gene: TRBV5-6
CDR3aa: CASSKGLAANTGELFF

j_gene: TRBJ2-3
v_gene: TRBV4-1
CDR3aa: CASSQGGGPYLSTDTQYF

j_gene: TRBJ2-1
v_gene: TRBV7-8
CDR3aa: CASSVLLPAGDEQFF

j_gene: TRBJ1-5
v_gene: TRBV7-9
CDR3aa: CASSVRGSNQPQHF

j_gene: TRBJ2-3
v_gene: TRBV7-3
CDR3aa: CASSLRLAGVDTQYF